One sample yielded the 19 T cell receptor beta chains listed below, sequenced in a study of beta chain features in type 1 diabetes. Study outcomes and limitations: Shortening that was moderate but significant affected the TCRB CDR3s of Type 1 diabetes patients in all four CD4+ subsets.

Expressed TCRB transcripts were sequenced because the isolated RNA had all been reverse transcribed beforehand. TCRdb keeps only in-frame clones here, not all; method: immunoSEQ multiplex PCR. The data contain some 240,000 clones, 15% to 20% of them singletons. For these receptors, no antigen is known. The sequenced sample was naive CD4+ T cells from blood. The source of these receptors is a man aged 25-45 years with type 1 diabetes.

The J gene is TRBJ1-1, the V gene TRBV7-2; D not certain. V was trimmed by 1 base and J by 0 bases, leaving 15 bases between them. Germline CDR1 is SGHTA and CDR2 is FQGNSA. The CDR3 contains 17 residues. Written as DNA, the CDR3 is TGTGCCAGCAGCTTAGGACCCTCGGGTGGGGTGAACACTGAAGCTTTCTTT. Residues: CASSLGPSGGVNTEAFF.

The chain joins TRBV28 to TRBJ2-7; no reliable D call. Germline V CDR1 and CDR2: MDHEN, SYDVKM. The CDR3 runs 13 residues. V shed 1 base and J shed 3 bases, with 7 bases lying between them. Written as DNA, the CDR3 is TGTGCCAGCAGTTTATCCGGGTTCTACGAGCAGTACTTC. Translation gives CASSLSGFYEQYF.

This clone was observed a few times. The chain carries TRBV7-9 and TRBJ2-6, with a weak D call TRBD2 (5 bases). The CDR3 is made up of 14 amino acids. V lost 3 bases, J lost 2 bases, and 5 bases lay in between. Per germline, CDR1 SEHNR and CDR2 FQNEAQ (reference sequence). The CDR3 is CASSFGAGANVLTF. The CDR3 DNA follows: TGTGCCAGCAGCTTCGGGGCTGGGGCCAACGTCCTGACTTTC.

CDR3 bases: TGTGCCATCAGTGAGTCTTTAGCGATGGAGACCCAGTACTTC. The encoded protein is CAISESLAMETQYF. The J gene is TRBJ2-5, the V gene TRBV10-3, with D possibly matching TRBD2 (5 bases). The CDR3 contains 14 residues. Looked up from germline, CDR1 is ENHRY and CDR2 is SYGVKD. Trimming removed 0 bases from V and 5 bases from J, with 10 bases in between.

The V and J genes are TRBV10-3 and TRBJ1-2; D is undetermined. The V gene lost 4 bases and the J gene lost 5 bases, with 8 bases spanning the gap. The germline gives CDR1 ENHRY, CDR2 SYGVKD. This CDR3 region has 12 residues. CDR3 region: CAISGGSYGYTF. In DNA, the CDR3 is TGTGCCATCAGTGGAGGGTCTTATGGCTACACCTTC.

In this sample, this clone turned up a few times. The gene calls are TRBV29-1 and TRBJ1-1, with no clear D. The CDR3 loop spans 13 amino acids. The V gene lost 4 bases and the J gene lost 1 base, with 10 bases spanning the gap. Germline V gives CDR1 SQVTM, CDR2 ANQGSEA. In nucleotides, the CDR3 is TGCAGCGTTGGTGTCCAGGCGAACACTGAAGCTTTCTTT. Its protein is CSVGVQANTEAFF.

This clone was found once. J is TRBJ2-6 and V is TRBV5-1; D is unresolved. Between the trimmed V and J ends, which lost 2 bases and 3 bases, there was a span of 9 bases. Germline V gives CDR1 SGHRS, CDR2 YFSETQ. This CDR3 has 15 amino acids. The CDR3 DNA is TGCGCCAGCAGCTTCGAGGCAAGTGGGGCCAACGTCCTGACTTTC. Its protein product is CASSFEASGANVLTF.

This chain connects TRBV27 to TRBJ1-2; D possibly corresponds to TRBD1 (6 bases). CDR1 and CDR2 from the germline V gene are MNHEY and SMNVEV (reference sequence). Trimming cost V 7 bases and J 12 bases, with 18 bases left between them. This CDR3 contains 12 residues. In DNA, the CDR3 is TGTGCCAGCACCGGACAGCGCCCGGTCGACACCTTC. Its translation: CASTGQRPVDTF.

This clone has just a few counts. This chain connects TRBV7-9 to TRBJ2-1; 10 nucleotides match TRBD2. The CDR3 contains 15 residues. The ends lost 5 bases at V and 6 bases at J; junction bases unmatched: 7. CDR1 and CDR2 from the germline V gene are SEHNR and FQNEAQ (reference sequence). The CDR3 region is CASSPPAGGRNEQFF. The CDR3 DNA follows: TGTGCCAGCAGCCCCCCAGCGGGAGGGCGCAATGAGCAGTTCTTC.

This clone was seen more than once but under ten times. CDR3 sequence (DNA): TGCAGCTGGGACAGGGCGAGGAACACTGAAGCTTTCTTT. This encodes CSWDRARNTEAFF. The chain recombines TRBV29-1 with TRBJ1-1; TRBD1 aligns across 9 bases. Germline loops: CDR1 SQVTM, CDR2 ANQGSEA. The CDR3 contains 13 residues. V shed 8 bases, J shed 1 base, and the junction held 5 bases outside the gene matches.

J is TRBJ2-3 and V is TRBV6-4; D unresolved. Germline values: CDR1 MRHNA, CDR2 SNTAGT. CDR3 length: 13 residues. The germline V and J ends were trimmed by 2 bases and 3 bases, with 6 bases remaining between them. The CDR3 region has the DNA TGTGCCAGCAGTGACCAACAGACAGATACGCAGTATTTT. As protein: CASSDQQTDTQYF.

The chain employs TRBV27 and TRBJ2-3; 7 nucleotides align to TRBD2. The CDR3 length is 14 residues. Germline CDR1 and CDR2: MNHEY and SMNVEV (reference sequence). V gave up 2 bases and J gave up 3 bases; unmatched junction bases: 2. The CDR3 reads CASSLLRETDTQYF. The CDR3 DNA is TGTGCCAGCAGTTTACTGCGGGAGACAGATACGCAGTATTTT.

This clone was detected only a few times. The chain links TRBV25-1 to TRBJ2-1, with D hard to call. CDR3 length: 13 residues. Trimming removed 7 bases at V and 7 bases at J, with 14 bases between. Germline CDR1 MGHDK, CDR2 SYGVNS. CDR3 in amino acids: CASTERSGNEQFF. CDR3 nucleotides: TGTGCCAGCACCGAGCGCTCCGGAAATGAGCAGTTCTTC.

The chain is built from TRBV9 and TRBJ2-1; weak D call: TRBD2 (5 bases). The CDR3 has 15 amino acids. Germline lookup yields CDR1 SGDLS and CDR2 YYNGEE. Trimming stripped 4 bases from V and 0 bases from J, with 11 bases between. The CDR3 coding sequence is TGTGCCAGCAGCCCCGAAGGGAGCTCCTACAATGAGCAGTTCTTC. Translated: CASSPEGSSYNEQFF.

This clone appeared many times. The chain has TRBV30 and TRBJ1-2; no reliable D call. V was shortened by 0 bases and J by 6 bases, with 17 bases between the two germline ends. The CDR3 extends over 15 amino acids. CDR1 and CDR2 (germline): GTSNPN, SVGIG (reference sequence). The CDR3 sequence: CAWSVLARLLDGYTF. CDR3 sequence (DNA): TGTGCCTGGAGTGTATTGGCCAGGTTACTCGATGGCTACACCTTC.

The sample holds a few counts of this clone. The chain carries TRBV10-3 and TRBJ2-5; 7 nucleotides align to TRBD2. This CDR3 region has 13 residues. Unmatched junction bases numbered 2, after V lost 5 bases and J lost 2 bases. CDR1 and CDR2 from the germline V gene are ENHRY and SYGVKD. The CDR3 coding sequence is TGTGCCATCAGTCCGGGACTACAAGAGACCCAGTACTTC. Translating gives CAISPGLQETQYF.

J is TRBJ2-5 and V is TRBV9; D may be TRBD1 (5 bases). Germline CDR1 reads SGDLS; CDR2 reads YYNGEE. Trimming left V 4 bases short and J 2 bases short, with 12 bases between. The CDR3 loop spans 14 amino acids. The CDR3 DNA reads TGTGCCAGCAGCCCAACAGGACATCAAGAGACCCAGTACTTC. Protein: CASSPTGHQETQYF.

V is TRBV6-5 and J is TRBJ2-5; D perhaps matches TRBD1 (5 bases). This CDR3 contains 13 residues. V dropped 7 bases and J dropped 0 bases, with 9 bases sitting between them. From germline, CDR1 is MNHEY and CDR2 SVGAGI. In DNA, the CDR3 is TGTGCCAGCACAGGGAACGACCAAGAGACCCAGTACTTC. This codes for CASTGNDQETQYF.

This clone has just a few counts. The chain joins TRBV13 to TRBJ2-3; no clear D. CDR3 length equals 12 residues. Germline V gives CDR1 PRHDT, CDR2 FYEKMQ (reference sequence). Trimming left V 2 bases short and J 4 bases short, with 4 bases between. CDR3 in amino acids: CASSLIADTQYF. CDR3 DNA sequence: TGTGCCAGCAGCTTAATAGCAGATACGCAGTATTTT.